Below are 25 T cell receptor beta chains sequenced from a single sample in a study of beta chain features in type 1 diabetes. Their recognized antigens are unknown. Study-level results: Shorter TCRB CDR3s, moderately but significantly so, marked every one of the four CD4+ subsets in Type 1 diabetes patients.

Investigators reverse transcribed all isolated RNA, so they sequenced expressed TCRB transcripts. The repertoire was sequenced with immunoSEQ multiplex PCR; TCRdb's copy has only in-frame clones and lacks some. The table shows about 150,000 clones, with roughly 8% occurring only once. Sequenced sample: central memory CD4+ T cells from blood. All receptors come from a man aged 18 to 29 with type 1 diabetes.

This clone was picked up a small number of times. This CDR3 reads CASSGGPSGAYEQYF. CDR3 in DNA: TGTGCCAGCAGTGGGGGGCCTAGCGGAGCCTACGAGCAGTACTTC. The chain carries TRBV28 and TRBJ2-7; tentatively, D is TRBD2 (7 bases). CDR3 length: 15 amino acids. V was pared by 5 bases and J by 2 bases, with 16 bases between. Germline V lookup: CDR1 MDHEN, CDR2 SYDVKM.

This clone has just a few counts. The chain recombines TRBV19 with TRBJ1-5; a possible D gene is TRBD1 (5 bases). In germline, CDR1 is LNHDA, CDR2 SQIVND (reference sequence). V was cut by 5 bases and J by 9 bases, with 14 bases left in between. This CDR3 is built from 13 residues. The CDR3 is CASSGERGRPQHF. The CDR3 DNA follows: TGTGCCAGTAGTGGGGAGCGGGGACGGCCCCAGCATTTT.

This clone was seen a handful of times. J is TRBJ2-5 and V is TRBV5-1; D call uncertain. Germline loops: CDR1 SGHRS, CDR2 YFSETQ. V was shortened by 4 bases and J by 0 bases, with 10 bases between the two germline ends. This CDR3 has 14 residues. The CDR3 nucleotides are TGCGCCAGCAGCCCAGACGGGTACCAAGAGACCCAGTACTTC. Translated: CASSPDGYQETQYF. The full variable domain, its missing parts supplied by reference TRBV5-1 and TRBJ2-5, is KAGVTQTPRYLIKTRGQQVTLSCSPISGHRSVSWYQQTPGQGLQFLFEYFSETQRNKGNFPGRFSGRQFSNSRSEMNVSTLELGDSALYLCASSPDGYQETQYFGPGTRLLVL.

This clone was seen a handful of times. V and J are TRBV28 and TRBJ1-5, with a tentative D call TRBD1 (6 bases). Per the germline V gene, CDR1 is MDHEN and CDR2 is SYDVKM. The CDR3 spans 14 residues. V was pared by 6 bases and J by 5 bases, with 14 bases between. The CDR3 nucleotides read TGTGCCAGCAGCCTAGGGGGGGACCATCAGCCCCAGCATTTT. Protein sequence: CASSLGGDHQPQHF.

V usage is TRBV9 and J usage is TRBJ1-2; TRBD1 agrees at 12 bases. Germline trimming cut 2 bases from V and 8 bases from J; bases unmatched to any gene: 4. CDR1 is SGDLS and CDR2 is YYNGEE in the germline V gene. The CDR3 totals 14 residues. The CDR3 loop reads CASSVGQGAFGYTF. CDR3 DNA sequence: TGTGCCAGCAGCGTGGGACAGGGGGCGTTCGGCTACACCTTC. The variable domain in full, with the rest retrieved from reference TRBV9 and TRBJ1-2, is DSGVTQTPKHLITATGQRVTLRCSPRSGDLSVYWYQQSLDQGLQFLIQYYNGEERAKGNILERFSAQQFPDLHSELNLSSLELGDSALYFCASSVGQGAFGYTFGSGTRLTVV.

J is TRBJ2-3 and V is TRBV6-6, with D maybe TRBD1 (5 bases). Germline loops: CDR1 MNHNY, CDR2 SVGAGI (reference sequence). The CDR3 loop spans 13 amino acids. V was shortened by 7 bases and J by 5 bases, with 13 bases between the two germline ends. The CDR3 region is CASNRNGEDTQYF. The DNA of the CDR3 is TGTGCCAGCAACAGGAATGGAGAAGATACGCAGTATTTT.

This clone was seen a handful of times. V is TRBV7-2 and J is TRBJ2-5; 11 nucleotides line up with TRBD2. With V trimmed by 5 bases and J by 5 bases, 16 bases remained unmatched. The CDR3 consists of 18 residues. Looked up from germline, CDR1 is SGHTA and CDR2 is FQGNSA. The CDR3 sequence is CASSGGLAGGPSLETQYF. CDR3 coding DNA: TGTGCCAGCAGCGGGGGATTAGCGGGAGGGCCTTCATTGGAGACCCAGTACTTC.

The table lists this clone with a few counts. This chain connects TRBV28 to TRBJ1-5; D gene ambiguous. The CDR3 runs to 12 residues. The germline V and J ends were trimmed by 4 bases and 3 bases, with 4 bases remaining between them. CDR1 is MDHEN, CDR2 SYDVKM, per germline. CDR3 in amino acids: CASSSNNQPQHF. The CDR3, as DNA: TGTGCCAGCAGTTCAAACAATCAGCCCCAGCATTTT.

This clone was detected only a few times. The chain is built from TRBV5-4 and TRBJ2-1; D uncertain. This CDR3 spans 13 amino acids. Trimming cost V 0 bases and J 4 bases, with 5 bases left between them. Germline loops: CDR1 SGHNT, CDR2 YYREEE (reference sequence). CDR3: CASSLDSYNEQFF. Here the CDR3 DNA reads TGTGCCAGCAGCTTGGACAGTTACAATGAGCAGTTCTTC.

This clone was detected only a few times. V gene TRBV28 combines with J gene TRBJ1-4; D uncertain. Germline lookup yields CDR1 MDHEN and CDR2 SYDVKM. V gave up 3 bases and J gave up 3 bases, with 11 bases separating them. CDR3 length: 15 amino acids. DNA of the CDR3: TGTGCCAGCAGTTTGGTCGGAGTCTCTAATGAAAAACTGTTTTTT. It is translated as CASSLVGVSNEKLFF.

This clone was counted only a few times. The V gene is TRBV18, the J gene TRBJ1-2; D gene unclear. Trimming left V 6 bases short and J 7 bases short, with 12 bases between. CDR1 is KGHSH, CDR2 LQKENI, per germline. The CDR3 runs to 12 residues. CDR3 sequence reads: CASSSGLSGYTF. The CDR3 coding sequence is TGTGCCAGCTCCTCAGGACTGAGTGGCTACACCTTC.

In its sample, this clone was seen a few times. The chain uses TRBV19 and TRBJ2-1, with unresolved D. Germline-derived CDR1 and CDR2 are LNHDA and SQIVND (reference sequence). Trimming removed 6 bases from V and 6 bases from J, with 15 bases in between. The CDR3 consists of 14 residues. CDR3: CASSHIDGFNEQFF. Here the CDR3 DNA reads TGTGCCAGTAGCCATATCGACGGGTTCAATGAGCAGTTCTTC.

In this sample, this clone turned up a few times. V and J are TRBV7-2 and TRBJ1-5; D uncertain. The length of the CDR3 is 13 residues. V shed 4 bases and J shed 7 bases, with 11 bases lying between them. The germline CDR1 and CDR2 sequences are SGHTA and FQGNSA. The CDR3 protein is CASSSESRQPQHF. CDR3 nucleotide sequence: TGTGCCAGCAGCTCAGAATCTAGGCAGCCCCAGCATTTT. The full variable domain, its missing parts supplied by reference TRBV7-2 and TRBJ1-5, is GAGVSQSPSNKVTEKGKDVELRCDPISGHTALYWYRQSLGQGLEFLIYFQGNSAPDKSGLPSDRFSAERTGGSVSTLTIQRTQQEDSAVYLCASSSESRQPQHFGDGTRLSIL.

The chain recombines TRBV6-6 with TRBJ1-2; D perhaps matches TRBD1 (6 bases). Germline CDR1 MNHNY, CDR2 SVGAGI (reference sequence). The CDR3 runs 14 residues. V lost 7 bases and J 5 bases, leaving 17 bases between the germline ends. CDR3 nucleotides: TGTGCCAGCATACCACCGACAGGAGGATATGGCTACACCTTC. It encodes CASIPPTGGYGYTF.

The CDR3 DNA is TGCGCCAGCAGCGGGGACTGGGGGAACACTGAAGCTTTCTTT. Protein product: CASSGDWGNTEAFF. The V gene is TRBV5-1, the J gene TRBJ1-1; possibly TRBD1 for D (5 bases). The ends were cut back, 4 bases at V and 1 base at J, with 11 bases in the middle. CDR1 and CDR2 from the germline V gene are SGHRS and YFSETQ. The CDR3 spans 14 residues.

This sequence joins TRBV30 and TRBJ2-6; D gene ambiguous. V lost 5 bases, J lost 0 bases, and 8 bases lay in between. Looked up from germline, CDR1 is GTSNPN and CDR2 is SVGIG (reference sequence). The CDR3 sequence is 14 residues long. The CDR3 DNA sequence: TGTGCCTGGGTAGCCTACTCTGGGGCCAACGTCCTGACTTTC. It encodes CAWVAYSGANVLTF.

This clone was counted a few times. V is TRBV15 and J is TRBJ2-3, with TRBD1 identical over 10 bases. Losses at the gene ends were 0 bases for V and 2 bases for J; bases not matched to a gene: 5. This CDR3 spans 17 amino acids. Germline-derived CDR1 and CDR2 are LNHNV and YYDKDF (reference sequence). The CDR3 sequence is CATSRDPGTGDTDTQYF. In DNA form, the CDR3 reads TGTGCCACCAGCAGAGACCCCGGGACAGGGGACACAGATACGCAGTATTTT.

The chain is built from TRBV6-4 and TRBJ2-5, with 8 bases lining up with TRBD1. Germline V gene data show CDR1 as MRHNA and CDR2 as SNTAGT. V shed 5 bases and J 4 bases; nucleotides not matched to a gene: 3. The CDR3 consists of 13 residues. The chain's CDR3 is CASSPGGRETQYF. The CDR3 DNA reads TGTGCCAGCAGTCCAGGGGGCCGAGAGACCCAGTACTTC.

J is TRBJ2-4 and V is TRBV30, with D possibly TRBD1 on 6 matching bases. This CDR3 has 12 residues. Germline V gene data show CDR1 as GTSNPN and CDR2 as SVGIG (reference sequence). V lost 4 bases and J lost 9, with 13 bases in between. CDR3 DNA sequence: TGTGCCTGGACGAAGTTAGGGGGCATTCAGTACTTC. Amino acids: CAWTKLGGIQYF.

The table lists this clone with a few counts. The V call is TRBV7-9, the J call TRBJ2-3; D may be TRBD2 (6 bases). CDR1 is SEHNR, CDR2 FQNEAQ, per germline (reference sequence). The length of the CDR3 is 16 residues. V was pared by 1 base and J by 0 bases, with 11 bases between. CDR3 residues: CASSLDGGVSTDTQYF. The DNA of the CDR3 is TGTGCCAGCAGCTTAGACGGCGGGGTAAGCACAGATACGCAGTATTTT.

This CDR3 reads CASSPRDRGKSGANVLTF. CDR3 nucleotides: TGTGCCAGCTCACCTCGGGACAGAGGAAAATCTGGGGCCAACGTCCTGACTTTC. The V gene is TRBV18, the J gene TRBJ2-6, with TRBD1 identical over 7 bases. The germline gives CDR1 KGHSH, CDR2 LQKENI. The CDR3 length is 18 residues. V lost 3 bases to trimming and J lost 1 base; unmatched junction nucleotides: 9.

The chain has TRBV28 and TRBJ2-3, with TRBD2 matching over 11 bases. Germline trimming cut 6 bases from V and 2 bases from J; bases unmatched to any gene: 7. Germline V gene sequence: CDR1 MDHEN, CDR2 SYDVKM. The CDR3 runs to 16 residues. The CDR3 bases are TGTGCCAGCAGCCCTCCTAGCGGGGGGTTCACAGATACGCAGTATTTT. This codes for CASSPPSGGFTDTQYF.

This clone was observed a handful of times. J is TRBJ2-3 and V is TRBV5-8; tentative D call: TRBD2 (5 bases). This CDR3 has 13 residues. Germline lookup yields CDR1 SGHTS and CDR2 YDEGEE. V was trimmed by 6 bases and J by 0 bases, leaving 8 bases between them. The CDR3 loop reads CASNGGSTDTQYF. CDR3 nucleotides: TGTGCCAGCAATGGCGGGAGCACAGATACGCAGTATTTT.

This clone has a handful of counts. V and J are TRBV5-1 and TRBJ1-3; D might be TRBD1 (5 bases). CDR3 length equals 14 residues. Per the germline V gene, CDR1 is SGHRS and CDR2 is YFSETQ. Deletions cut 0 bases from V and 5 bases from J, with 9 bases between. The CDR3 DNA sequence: TGCGCCAGCAGCTTGGAGGGGCAGCGAAACACCATATATTTT. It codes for CASSLEGQRNTIYF.

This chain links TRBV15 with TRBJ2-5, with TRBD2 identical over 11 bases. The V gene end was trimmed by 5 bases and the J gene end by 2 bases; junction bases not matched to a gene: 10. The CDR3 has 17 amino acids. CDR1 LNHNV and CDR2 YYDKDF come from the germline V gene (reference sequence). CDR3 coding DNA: TGTGCCACCAGCCGCCGACTTACTAGCGGGGGACAAGAGACCCAGTACTTC. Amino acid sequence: CATSRRLTSGGQETQYF.